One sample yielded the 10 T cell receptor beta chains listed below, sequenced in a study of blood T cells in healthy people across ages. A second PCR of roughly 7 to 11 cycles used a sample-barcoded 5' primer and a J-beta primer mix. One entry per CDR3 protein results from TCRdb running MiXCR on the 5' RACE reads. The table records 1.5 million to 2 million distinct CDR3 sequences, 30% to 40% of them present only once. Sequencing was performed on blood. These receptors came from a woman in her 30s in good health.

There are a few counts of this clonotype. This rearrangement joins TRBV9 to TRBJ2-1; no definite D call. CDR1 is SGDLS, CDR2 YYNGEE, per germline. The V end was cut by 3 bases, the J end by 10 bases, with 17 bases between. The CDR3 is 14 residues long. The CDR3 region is CASSARTGRGEQFF. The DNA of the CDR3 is TGTGCCAGCAGCGCCCGGACCGGGCGTGGGGAGCAGTTCTTC.

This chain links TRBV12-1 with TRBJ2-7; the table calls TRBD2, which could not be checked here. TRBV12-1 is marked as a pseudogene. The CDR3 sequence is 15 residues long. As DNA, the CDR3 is TGTGCCAGCGGCCACAGGAGGGAAGAAGGATACGAGCAGTACTTC. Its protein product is CASGHRREEGYEQYF.

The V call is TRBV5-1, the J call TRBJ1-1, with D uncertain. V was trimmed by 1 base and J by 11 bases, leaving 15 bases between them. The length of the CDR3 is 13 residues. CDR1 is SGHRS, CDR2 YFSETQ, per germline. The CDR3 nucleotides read TGCGCCAGCAGCTTGAGGCCGCTAGAACTGGCTTTCTTT. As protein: CASSLRPLELAFF.

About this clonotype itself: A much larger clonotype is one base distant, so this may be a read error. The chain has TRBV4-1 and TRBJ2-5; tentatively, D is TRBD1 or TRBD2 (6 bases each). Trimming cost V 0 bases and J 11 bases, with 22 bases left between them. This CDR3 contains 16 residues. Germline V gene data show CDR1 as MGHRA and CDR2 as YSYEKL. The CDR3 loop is CASSQDRGALKNEQYF. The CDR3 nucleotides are TGCGCCAGCAGCCAAGATAGGGGGGCGCTTAAAAATGAGCAGTACTTC.

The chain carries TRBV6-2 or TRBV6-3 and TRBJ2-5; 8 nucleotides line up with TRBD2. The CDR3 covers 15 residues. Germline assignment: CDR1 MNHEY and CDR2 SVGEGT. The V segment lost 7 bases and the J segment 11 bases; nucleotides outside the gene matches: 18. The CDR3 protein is CASTPGVAGQDEQYF. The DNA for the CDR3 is TGTGCCAGCACCCCAGGGGTAGCGGGACAAGATGAGCAGTACTTC.

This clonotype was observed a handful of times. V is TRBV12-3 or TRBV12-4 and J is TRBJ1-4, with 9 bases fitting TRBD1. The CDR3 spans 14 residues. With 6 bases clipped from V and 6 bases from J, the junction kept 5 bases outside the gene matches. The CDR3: CASRRGQGYEKLFF. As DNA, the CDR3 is TGTGCCAGCAGAAGGGGACAGGGATATGAAAAACTGTTTTTT.

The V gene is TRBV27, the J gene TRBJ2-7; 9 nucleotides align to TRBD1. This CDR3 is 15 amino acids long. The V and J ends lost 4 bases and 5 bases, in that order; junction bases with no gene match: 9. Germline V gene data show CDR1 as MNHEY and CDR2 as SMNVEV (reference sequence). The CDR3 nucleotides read TGTGCCAGCAGTTCGTCCGGGACAGGGCTCGACGAGCAGTACTTC. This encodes CASSSSGTGLDEQYF.

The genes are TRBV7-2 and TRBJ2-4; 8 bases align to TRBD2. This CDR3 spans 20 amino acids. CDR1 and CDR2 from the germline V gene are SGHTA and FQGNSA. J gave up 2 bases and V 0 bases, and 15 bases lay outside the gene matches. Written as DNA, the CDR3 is TGTGCCAGCAGCTTAGCCCCAGAAGGGAGCGGGAGCCCAACCAAAAACATTCAGTACTTC. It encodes CASSLAPEGSGSPTKNIQYF.

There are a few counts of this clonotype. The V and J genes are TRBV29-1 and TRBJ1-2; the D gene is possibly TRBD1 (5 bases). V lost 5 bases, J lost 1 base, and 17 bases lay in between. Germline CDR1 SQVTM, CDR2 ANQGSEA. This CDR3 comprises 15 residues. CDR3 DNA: TGCAGCGTTCAAGGGGATCCTACTCTTAACTATGGCTACACCTTC. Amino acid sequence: CSVQGDPTLNYGYTF.

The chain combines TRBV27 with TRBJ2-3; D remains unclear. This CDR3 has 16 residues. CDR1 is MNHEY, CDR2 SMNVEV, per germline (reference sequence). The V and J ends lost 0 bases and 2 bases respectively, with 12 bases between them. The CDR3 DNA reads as TGTGCCAGCAGTTTATCAGTATCGGATTACACAGATACGCAGTATTTT. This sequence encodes CASSLSVSDYTDTQYF.